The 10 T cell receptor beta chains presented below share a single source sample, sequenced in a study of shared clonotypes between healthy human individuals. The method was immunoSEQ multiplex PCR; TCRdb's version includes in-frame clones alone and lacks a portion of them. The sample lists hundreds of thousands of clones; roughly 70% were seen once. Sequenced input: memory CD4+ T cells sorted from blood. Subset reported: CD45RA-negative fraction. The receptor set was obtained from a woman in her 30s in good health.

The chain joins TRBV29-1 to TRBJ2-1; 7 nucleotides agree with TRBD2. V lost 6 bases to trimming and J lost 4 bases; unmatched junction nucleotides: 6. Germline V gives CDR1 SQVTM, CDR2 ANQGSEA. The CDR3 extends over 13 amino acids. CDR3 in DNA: TGCAGCGTCGCGACTAGCAGATACAATGAGCAGTTCTTC. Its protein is CSVATSRYNEQFF.

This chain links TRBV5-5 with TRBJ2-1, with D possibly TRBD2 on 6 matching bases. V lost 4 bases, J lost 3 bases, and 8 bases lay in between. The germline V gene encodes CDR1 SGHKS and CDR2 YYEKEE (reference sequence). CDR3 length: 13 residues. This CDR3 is CASSRRDYNEQFF. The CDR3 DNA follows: TGTGCCAGCAGCCGGAGGGACTACAATGAGCAGTTCTTC.

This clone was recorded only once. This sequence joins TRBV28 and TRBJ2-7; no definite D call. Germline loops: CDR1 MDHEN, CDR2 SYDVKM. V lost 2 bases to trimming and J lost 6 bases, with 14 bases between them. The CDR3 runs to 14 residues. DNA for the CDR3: TGTGCCAGCAGTTTAATGGCAGCCCCTGGCGAGCAGTACTTC. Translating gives CASSLMAAPGEQYF.

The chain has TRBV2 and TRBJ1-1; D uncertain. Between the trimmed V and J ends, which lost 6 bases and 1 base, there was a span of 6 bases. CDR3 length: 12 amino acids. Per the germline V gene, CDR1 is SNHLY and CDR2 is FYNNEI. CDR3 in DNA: TGTGCCAGCAGCTTCTGGAACACTGAAGCTTTCTTT. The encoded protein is CASSFWNTEAFF.

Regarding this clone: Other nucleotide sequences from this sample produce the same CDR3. CDR3 residues: CASSVGVENEQFF. The DNA of the CDR3 is TGTGCCAGCAGCGTCGGCGTCGAGAATGAGCAGTTCTTC. This chain connects TRBV9 to TRBJ2-1; D uncertain. Germline values: CDR1 SGDLS, CDR2 YYNGEE. V was cut by 2 bases and J by 7 bases, with 10 bases left in between. The CDR3 has 13 residues.

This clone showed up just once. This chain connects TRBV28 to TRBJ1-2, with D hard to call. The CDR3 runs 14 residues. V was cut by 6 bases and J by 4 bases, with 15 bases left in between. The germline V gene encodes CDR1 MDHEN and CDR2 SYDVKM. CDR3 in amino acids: CASSEPEGGYGYTF. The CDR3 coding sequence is TGTGCCAGCAGCGAGCCCGAGGGTGGCTATGGCTACACCTTC.

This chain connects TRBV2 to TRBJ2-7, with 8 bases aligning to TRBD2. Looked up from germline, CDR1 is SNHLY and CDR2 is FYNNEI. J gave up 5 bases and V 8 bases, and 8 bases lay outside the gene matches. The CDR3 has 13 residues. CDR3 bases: TGTGCCAGCGCACCCGGGGGGGACAACGAGCAGTACTTC. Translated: CASAPGGDNEQYF.

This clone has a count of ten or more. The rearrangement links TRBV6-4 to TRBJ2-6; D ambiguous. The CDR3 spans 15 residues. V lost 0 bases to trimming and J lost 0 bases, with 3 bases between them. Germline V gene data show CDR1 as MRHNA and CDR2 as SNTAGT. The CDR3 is CASSDSNSGANVLTF. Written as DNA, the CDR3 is TGTGCCAGCAGTGACTCGAACTCTGGGGCCAACGTCCTGACTTTC.

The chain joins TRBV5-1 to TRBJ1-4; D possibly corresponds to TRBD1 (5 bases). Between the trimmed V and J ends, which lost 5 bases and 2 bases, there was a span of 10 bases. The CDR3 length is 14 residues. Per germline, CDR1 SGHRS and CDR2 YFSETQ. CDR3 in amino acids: CASRPDSTNEKLFF. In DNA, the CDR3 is TGCGCCAGCAGACCCGACAGCACTAATGAAAAACTGTTTTTT.

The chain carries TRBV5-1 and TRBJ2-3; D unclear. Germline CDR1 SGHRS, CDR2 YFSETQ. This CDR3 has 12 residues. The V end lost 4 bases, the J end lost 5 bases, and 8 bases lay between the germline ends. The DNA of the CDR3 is TGCGCCAGCAGCCGAAACGAAGATACGCAGTATTTT. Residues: CASSRNEDTQYF.